A single sample is the source of the 18 T cell receptor beta chains below, sequenced in a study of cytomegalovirus exposure and HLA in healthy donors. It was with 60 Vbeta and 13 Jbeta primers that the PCR ran. Sequencing was performed with immunoSEQ multiplex PCR; in TCRdb, only in-frame clones are kept and a portion is missing. This sample has some 170,000 clones, with approximately 77% found just once. The sample taken for sequencing was PBMCs. The receptors derive from a man younger than 45 in good health and CMV-seropositive.

The rearrangement joins TRBV25-1 to TRBJ2-3; TRBD2 aligns across 15 bases. V was pared by 3 bases and J by 1 base, with 5 bases of the junction left unmatched. CDR3 length: 18 amino acids. In germline, CDR1 is MGHDK, CDR2 SYGVNS. The DNA of the CDR3 is TGTGCCAGCAGTGAGCGGACTAGCGGGGGGGCAGGCACAGATACGCAGTATTTT. Translating it yields CASSERTSGGAGTDTQYF.

The CDR3 DNA reads TGTGCCAGCAGCTCCCGCACAGGGCCCGCGCAGTACTTC. Translated: CASSSRTGPAQYF. The rearrangement uses TRBV7-9 and TRBJ2-7; perhaps TRBD1 as D (6 bases). The CDR3 spans 13 residues. V was trimmed by 4 bases and J by 9 bases, leaving 16 bases between them. Germline V gives CDR1 SEHNR, CDR2 FQNEAQ (reference sequence).

The chain uses TRBV4-1 and TRBJ1-2; TRBD1 agrees at 8 bases. CDR3 length equals 16 residues. The germline CDR1 and CDR2 sequences are MGHRA and YSYEKL. With V trimmed by 4 bases and J by 7 bases, 14 bases remained unmatched. CDR3 amino acids: CASSREPGQDPPGYTF. CDR3 nucleotides: TGCGCCAGCAGCCGAGAACCGGGACAGGACCCTCCTGGCTACACCTTC.

This clone has just one count. The chain carries TRBV5-6 and TRBJ2-5; TRBD2 might be the D (6 bases). Germline V gene data show CDR1 as SGHDT and CDR2 as YYEEEE. Deletions cut 0 bases from V and 2 bases from J, with 14 bases between. The CDR3 runs to 16 residues. CDR3 nucleotides: TGTGCCAGCAGCTTGGGAGGTCAGGGACTTCAAGAGACCCAGTACTTC. It is translated as CASSLGGQGLQETQYF.

V is TRBV7-6 and J is TRBJ2-3; TRBD1 matches at 7 bases. The CDR3 covers 14 residues. V lost 5 bases to trimming and J lost 5 bases; unmatched junction nucleotides: 7. Germline V CDR1 and CDR2: SGHVS, FNYEAQ. CDR3 residues: CASSRTGVKDTQYF. The CDR3 coding sequence is TGTGCCAGCAGCCGAACAGGGGTGAAAGATACGCAGTATTTT.

To note about this clone: Compared with germline, one end of the junction differs, possibly owing to a read error. This sequence joins TRBV2 and TRBJ2-1; the match to TRBD1 covers 7 bases. Germline V gives CDR1 SNHLY, CDR2 FYNNEI. CDR3 length: 12 amino acids. The DNA for the CDR3 is TGTGCCAGCAGTGACCCGGACAGGAAAAGAGTCTTC. Amino acids: CASSDPDRKRVF.

This chain uses TRBV9 with TRBJ2-2, with TRBD2 matching over 16 bases. Germline CDR1 is SGDLS and CDR2 is YYNGEE. This CDR3 spans 17 amino acids. V shed 0 bases and J 6 bases; nucleotides not matched to a gene: 2. The DNA of the CDR3 is TGTGCCAGCAGCGTAGGTGGGACTAGCGGGGGGGCCGGGGAGCTGTTTTTT. Translation: CASSVGGTSGGAGELFF.

The V gene is TRBV2, the J gene TRBJ2-2; 7 bases are shared with TRBD2. CDR1 and CDR2 from the germline V gene are SNHLY and FYNNEI. V shed 7 bases, J shed 5 bases, and the junction held 7 bases outside the gene matches. There are 14 residues in the CDR3. CDR3 amino acids: CASTDNGGTGELFF. CDR3 bases: TGTGCCAGCACCGACAACGGGGGGACCGGGGAGCTGTTTTTT.

J is TRBJ1-2 and V is TRBV4-1, with a weak D call TRBD1 (6 bases). V lost 0 bases and J 6 bases, leaving 14 bases between the germline ends. Per germline, CDR1 MGHRA and CDR2 YSYEKL. This CDR3 has 15 amino acids. This chain's CDR3 is CASSQDPQGGNGYTF. The CDR3 nucleotides are TGCGCCAGCAGCCAAGACCCACAGGGAGGGAATGGCTACACCTTC.

The rearrangement joins TRBV30 to TRBJ1-3; D ambiguous. Germline V lookup: CDR1 GTSNPN, CDR2 SVGIG (reference sequence). This CDR3 contains 15 residues. Trimming left V 4 bases short and J 0 bases short, with 13 bases between. In DNA, the CDR3 is TGTGCCTGGATGGCGGGCTTAAGCTCTGGAAACACCATATATTTT. Residues: CAWMAGLSSGNTIYF.

The chain joins TRBV5-1 to TRBJ1-1; 9 nucleotides line up with TRBD1. J gave up 11 bases and V 0 bases, and 5 bases lay outside the gene matches. CDR3 size: 13 residues. Germline CDR1 reads SGHRS; CDR2 reads YFSETQ. CDR3 nucleotides: TGCGCCAGCAGCTTGGGTTACAGGGGGCCGGCTTTCTTT. This codes for CASSLGYRGPAFF.

The V gene is TRBV4-1, the J gene TRBJ2-7, with TRBD2 as a possible D gene (6 bases). Germline CDR1 MGHRA, CDR2 YSYEKL. V was clipped by 0 bases and J by 7 bases, with 13 bases between them. The length of the CDR3 is 14 residues. DNA for the CDR3: TGCGCCAGCAGCCAAGAGGCGGGGAGTTATGAGCAGTACTTC. As protein: CASSQEAGSYEQYF.

The chain joins TRBV7-6 to TRBJ2-7; D possibly corresponds to TRBD1 (7 bases). The germline V gene has CDR1 SGHVS and CDR2 FNYEAQ. This CDR3 has 14 residues. The V gene lost 2 bases and the J gene lost 6 bases, with 14 bases spanning the gap. CDR3 nucleotides: TGTGCCAGCAGCTTACCAGGGGGGATATCCGAGCAGTACTTC. This translates into CASSLPGGISEQYF.

This clone occurred a few times. The gene calls are TRBV9 and TRBJ2-3, with TRBD1 matching over 7 bases. This CDR3 has 16 residues. The germline gives CDR1 SGDLS, CDR2 YYNGEE. V was pared by 4 bases and J by 4 bases, with 12 bases of the junction left unmatched. CDR3 coding DNA: TGTGCCAGCAGCCCAGATGAGGGGGCCGATGCAGATACGCAGTATTTT. It yields the protein CASSPDEGADADTQYF.

V is TRBV28 and J is TRBJ1-6, with D hard to call. This CDR3 is 16 amino acids long. The V and J ends lost 2 bases and 5 bases respectively, with 13 bases between them. Germline V gene sequence: CDR1 MDHEN, CDR2 SYDVKM. This CDR3 is CASSLTRRVHNSPLHF. In DNA, the CDR3 is TGTGCCAGCAGTTTAACGAGGAGGGTCCATAATTCACCCCTCCACTTT. Complete variable domain (other parts from reference TRBV28 and TRBJ1-6): DVKVTQSSRYLVKRTGEKVFLECVQDMDHENMFWYRQDPGLGLRLIYFSYDVKMKEKGDIPEGYSVSREKKERFSLILESASTNQTSMYLCASSLTRRVHNSPLHFGNGTRLTVT.

This clone has a handful of counts. The chain joins TRBV7-9 to TRBJ2-2; a weak D match, TRBD1 (5 bases). CDR1 is SEHNR and CDR2 is FQNEAQ in the germline V gene (reference sequence). The CDR3 length is 13 residues. The ends were cut back, 5 bases at V and 4 bases at J, with 8 bases in the middle. As DNA, the CDR3 is TGTGCCAGCAGCCGACAGATCACCGGGGAGCTGTTTTTT. This sequence encodes CASSRQITGELFF.

The chain carries TRBV28 and TRBJ2-1, with 10 bases fitting TRBD2. The length of the CDR3 is 14 residues. CDR1 MDHEN and CDR2 SYDVKM come from the germline V gene. The V segment lost 2 bases and the J segment 6 bases; nucleotides outside the gene matches: 1. The CDR3 DNA sequence: TGTGCCAGCAGTTTACTAGCGGGAGTCAATGAGCAGTTCTTC. Encoded protein: CASSLLAGVNEQFF.

The genes are TRBV6-5 and TRBJ2-7, with 7 bases identical to TRBD2. Germline values: CDR1 MNHEY, CDR2 SVGAGI. V lost 1 base, J lost 5 bases, and 2 bases stayed unmatched. The CDR3 contains 13 residues. This CDR3 is CASSYFGGNEQYF. CDR3 nucleotides: TGTGCCAGCAGTTACTTCGGGGGGAACGAGCAGTACTTC.